This is a list of T cell receptor beta chains from one sample in a study of T cell changes during pregnancy in multiple sclerosis. Only in-frame clones appear in the TCRdb table, and some are missing; sequencing was by immunoSEQ multiplex PCR. The table shows approximately 44,000 clones, with roughly 92% occurring only once. Sequencing used CD4+ T cells from peripheral blood mononuclear cells, obtained in the first trimester of pregnancy. All receptors derive from a female donor with multiple sclerosis, enrolled in a pregnancy study. Both conserved end residues are part of each CDR3. Fields, in order: clone size, V gene, J gene, D gene, CDR3 DNA, CDR3 protein. D genes are given only for firm matches. Some rows mark clone size as missing; the rest say once, few, many or name a class of expanded clone.

clone size: -
V gene: TRBV18
J gene: TRBJ2-3
D gene: -
CDR3 DNA: TGTGCCAGCTCACGGGCGGGGCTAGATACGCAGTATTTT
CDR3 protein: CASSRAGLDTQYF

clone size: -
V gene: TRBV28
J gene: TRBJ2-7
D gene: -
CDR3 DNA: TGTGCCAGCCTGCGGACAGTTCCTTTCACCTACGAGCAGTACTTC
CDR3 protein: CASLRTVPFTYEQYF

clone size: -
V gene: TRBV6-1
J gene: TRBJ1-5
D gene: TRBD1
CDR3 DNA: TGTGCCAGCAGTGGCTGGACAGGGAAACCGCCCCAGCATTTT
CDR3 protein: CASSGWTGKPPQHF

clone size: -
V gene: TRBV7-2
J gene: TRBJ2-1
D gene: -
CDR3 DNA: TGTGCCAGCAGCTTCCAGGGTAGCTCCTACAATGAGCAGTTCTTC
CDR3 protein: CASSFQGSSYNEQFF

clone size: -
V gene: TRBV4-1
J gene: TRBJ2-7
D gene: TRBD2
CDR3 DNA: TGCGCCAGCAGTGGAAGGGAGGGCCCCTACGAGCAGTACTTC
CDR3 protein: CASSGREGPYEQYF

clone size: -
V gene: TRBV4-3
J gene: TRBJ2-3
D gene: TRBD2
CDR3 DNA: TGCGCCAGCAGCCGCCGACTAGCGGGGAGCACAGATACGCAGTATTTT
CDR3 protein: CASSRRLAGSTDTQYF

clone size: -
V gene: TRBV5-1
J gene: TRBJ1-4
D gene: TRBD1
CDR3 DNA: TGCGCCAGCAGCCTGACAGGGAGCGGGGAAAAACTGTTTTTT
CDR3 protein: CASSLTGSGEKLFF

clone size: once
V gene: TRBV29-1
J gene: TRBJ2-1
D gene: TRBD2
CDR3 DNA: TGCAGCGTCCGGACTAGCGGGATGTCAGATGAGCAGTTCTTC
CDR3 protein: CSVRTSGMSDEQFF

clone size: -
V gene: TRBV6-1
J gene: TRBJ2-7
D gene: -
CDR3 DNA: TGTGCCAGCAACATACCGGGGACACAGTACTTC
CDR3 protein: CASNIPGTQYF

clone size: -
V gene: TRBV5-6
J gene: TRBJ2-5
D gene: -
CDR3 DNA: TGTGCCAGCAGCTTGACTGTGGAGACCCAGTACTTC
CDR3 protein: CASSLTVETQYF

clone size: -
V gene: TRBV6-5
J gene: TRBJ2-1
D gene: TRBD2
CDR3 DNA: TGTGCCAGCCGGGGAGGGTCAGAGAATGAGCAGTTCTTC
CDR3 protein: CASRGGSENEQFF

clone size: -
V gene: TRBV27
J gene: TRBJ2-4
D gene: -
CDR3 DNA: TGTGCCAGCAGTTTTTTACGGGCGGGAGCCAAAAACATTCAGTACTTC
CDR3 protein: CASSFLRAGAKNIQYF

clone size: -
V gene: TRBV27
J gene: TRBJ2-3
D gene: TRBD2
CDR3 DNA: TGTGCCAGCAGTGCCCCGGGACTAGAGGGCACAGATACGCAGTATTTT
CDR3 protein: CASSAPGLEGTDTQYF

clone size: -
V gene: TRBV19
J gene: TRBJ2-7
D gene: TRBD2
CDR3 DNA: TGTGCCAGCAGGACTAGCGGTACCTACGAGCAGTACTTC
CDR3 protein: CASRTSGTYEQYF